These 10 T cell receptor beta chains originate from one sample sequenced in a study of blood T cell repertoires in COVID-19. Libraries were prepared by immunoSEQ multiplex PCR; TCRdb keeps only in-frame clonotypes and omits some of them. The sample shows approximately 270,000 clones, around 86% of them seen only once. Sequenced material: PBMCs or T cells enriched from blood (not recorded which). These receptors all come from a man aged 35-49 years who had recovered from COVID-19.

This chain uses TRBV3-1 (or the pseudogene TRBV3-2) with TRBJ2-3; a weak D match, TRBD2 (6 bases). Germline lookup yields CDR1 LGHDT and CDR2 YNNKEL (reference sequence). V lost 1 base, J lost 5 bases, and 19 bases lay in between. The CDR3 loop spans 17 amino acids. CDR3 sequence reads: CASSQVQTTGRRDTQYF. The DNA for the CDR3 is TGTGCCAGCAGCCAAGTCCAAACCACTGGGAGGCGAGATACGCAGTATTTT.

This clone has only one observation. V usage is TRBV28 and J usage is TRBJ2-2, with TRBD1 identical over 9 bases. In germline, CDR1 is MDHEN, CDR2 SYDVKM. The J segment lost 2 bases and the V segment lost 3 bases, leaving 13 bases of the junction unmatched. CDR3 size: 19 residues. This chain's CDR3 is CASSFSSLGTGLNTGELFF. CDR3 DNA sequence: TGTGCCAGCAGTTTTTCCTCCCTCGGGACAGGGCTTAACACCGGGGAGCTGTTTTTT.

CDR3 sequence reads: CASSEVDRGRRYGYTF. The CDR3 bases are TGTGCCAGCAGTGAAGTAGACAGGGGAAGGCGCTATGGCTACACCTTC. V usage is TRBV2 and J usage is TRBJ1-2, with TRBD1 identical over 8 bases. The CDR3 length is 16 residues. Germline V gene lookup returns CDR1 SNHLY and CDR2 FYNNEI. V lost 1 base, J lost 4 bases, and 8 bases stayed unmatched. Together with reference TRBV2 and TRBJ1-2, the CDR3 gives the full variable domain: EPEVTQTPSHQVTQMGQEVILRCVPISNHLYFYWYRQILGQKVEFLVSFYNNEISEKSEIFDDQFSVERPDGSNFTLKIRSTKLEDSAMYFCASSEVDRGRRYGYTFGSGTRLTVV.

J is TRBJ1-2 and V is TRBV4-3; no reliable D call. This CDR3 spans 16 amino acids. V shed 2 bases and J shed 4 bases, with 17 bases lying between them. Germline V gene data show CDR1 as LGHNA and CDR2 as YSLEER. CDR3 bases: TGCGCCAGCAGCCAACTACTATTAACTCGGGGCTATGGCTACACCTTC. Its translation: CASSQLLLTRGYGYTF.

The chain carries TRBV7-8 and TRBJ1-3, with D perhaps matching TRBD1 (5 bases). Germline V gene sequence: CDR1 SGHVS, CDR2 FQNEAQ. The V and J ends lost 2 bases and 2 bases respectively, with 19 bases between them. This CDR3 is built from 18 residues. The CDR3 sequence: CASSLIMGGGGAGNTIYF. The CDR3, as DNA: TGTGCCAGCAGCTTAATAATGGGCGGGGGGGGAGCTGGAAACACCATATATTTT.

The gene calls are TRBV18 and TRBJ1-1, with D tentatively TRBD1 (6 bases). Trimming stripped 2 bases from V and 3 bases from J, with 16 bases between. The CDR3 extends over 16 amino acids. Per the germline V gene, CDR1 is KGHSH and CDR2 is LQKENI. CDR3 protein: CASSPLFVPGDTEAFF. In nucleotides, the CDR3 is TGTGCCAGCTCACCATTGTTTGTACCAGGGGACACTGAAGCTTTCTTT. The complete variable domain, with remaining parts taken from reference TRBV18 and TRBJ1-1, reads NAGVMQNPRHLVRRRGQEARLRCSPMKGHSHVYWYRQLPEEGLKFMVYLQKENIIDESGMPKERFSAEFPKEGPSILRIQQVVRGDSAAYFCASSPLFVPGDTEAFFGQGTRLTVV.

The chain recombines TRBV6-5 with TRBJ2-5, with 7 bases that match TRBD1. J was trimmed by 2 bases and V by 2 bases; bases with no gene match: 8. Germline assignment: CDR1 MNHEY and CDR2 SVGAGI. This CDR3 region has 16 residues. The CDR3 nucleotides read TGTGCCAGCAGTTACACCGGGACAGTCCCACAAGAGACCCAGTACTTC. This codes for CASSYTGTVPQETQYF.

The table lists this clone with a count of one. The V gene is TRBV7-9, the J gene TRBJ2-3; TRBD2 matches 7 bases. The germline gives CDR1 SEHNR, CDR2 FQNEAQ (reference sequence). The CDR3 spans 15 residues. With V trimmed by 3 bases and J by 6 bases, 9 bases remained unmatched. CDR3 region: CASSLGGSELDTQYF. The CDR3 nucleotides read TGTGCCAGCAGCTTGGGGGGGTCGGAACTGGATACGCAGTATTTT. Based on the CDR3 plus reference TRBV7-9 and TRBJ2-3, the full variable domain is DTGVSQNPRHKITKRGQNVTFRCDPISEHNRLYWYRQTLGQGPEFLTYFQNEAQLEKSRLLSDRFSAERPKGSFSTLEIQRTEQGDSAMYLCASSLGGSELDTQYFGPGTRLTVL.

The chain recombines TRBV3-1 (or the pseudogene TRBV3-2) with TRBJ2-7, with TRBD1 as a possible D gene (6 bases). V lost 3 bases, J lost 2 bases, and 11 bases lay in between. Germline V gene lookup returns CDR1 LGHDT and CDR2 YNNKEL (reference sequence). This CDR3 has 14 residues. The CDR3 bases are TGTGCCAGCAGCCACGGGACATCCGCCTACGAGCAGTACTTC. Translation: CASSHGTSAYEQYF.

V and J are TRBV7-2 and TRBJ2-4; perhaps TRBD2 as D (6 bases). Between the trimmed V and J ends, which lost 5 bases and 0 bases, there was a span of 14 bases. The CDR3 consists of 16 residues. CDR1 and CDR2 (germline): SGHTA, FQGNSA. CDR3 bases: TGTGCCAGCAGCCCTCGGGACTTACTAGCCAAAAACATTCAGTACTTC. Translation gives CASSPRDLLAKNIQYF.